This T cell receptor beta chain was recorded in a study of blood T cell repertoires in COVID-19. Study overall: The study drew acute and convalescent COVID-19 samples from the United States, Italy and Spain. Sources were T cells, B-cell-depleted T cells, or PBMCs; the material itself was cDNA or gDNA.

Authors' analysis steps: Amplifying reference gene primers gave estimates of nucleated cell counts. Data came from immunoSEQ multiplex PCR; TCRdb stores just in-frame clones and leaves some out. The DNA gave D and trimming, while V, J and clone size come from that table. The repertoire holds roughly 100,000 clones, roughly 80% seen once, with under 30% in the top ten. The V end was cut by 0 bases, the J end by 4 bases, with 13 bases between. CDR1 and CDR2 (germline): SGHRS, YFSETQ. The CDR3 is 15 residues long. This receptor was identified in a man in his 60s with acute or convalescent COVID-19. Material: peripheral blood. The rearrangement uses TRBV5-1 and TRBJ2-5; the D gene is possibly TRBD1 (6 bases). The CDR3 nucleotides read TGCGCCAGCAGCTTGGAACAGGGCGGAAGAGAGACCCAGTACTTC. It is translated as CASSLEQGGRETQYF.